The T cell receptor beta chain under discussion was sequenced for a study of Ad26.COV2.S vaccination and SARS-CoV-2 variants. Whole-study context: Ad26.COV2.S was injected intramuscularly once or twice, 56 days apart. Overall study results and limits: Placebo recipients and vaccine recipients were similar in non-spike TCR breadth.

A word on this clone: What it binds is unknown.

V was trimmed by 0 bases and J by 0 bases, leaving 6 bases between them. The CDR3 extends over 14 amino acids. Germline CDR1 and CDR2: SGDLS and YYNGEE. Treatment specified: approximately 18 received Ad26.COV2.S at low or high dose, single or two shots; 5 received placebo; per-sample allocation not given. Samples came from day 63 after the first vaccine or placebo injection. An adult aged 18-55 years in Boston served as the donor. Vaccination used an Ad26 vector expressing Wuhan-strain SARS-CoV-2 spike. Assay: immunoSEQ multiplex PCR; the TCRdb copy retains only in-frame clones and omits some. Of about 350,000 clones listed, 85% to 90% were seen once; the top ten hold 5%.

The sequenced sample was peripheral blood, obtained in a trial of Ad26.COV2.S vaccine versus placebo. This clonotype was obtained from a person aged 18-60 years who received the Ad26.COV2.S COVID-19 vaccine or a placebo. V gene TRBV9 combines with J gene TRBJ2-5, with D hard to call. The DNA for the CDR3 is TGTGCCAGCAGCGTAGCTTTGGACCAAGAGACCCAGTACTTC. This codes for CASSVALDQETQYF. The full variable domain, in which reference TRBV9 and TRBJ2-5 provide the parts outside the CDR3, is DSGVTQTPKHLITATGQRVTLRCSPRSGDLSVYWYQQSLDQGLQFLIQYYNGEERAKGNILERFSAQQFPDLHSELNLSSLELGDSALYFCASSVALDQETQYFGPGTRLLVL.